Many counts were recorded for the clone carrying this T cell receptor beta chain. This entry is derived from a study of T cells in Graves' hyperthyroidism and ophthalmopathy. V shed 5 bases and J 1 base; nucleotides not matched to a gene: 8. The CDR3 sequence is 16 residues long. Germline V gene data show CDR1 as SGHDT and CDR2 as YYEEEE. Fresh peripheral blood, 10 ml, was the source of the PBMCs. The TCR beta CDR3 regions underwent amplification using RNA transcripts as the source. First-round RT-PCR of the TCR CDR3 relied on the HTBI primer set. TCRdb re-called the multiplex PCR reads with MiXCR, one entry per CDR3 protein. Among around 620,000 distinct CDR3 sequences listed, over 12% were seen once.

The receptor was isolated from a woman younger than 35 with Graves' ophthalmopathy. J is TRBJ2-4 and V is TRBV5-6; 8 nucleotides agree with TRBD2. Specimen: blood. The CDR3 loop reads CASSVLAETAKNIQYF. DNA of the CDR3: TGTGCCAGCAGTGTACTAGCGGAGACCGCCAAAAACATTCAGTACTTC. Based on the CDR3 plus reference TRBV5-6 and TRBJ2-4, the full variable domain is DAGVTQSPTHLIKTRGQQVTLRCSPKSGHDTVSWYQQALGQGPQFIFQYYEEEERQRGNFPDRFSGHQFPNYSSELNVNALLLGDSALYLCASSVLAETAKNIQYFGAGTRLSVL.